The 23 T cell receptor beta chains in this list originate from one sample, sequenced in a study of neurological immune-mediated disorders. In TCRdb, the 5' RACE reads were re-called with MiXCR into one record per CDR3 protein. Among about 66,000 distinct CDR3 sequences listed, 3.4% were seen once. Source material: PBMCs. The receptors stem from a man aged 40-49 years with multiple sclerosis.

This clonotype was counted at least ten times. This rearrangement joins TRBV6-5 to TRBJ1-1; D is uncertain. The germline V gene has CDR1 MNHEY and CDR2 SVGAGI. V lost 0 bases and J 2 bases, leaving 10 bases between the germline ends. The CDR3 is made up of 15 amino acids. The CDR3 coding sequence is TGTGCCAGCAGTTACTCGCCGGACGGCAACACTGAAGCTTTCTTT. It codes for CASSYSPDGNTEAFF.

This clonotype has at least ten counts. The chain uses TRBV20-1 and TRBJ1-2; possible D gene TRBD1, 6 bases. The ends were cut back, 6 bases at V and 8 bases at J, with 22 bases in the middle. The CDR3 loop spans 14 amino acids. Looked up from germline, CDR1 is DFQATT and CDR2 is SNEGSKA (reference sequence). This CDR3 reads CSAPARGAVEGYTF. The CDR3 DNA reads TGCAGTGCCCCAGCACGGGGGGCGGTGGAGGGCTACACCTTC.

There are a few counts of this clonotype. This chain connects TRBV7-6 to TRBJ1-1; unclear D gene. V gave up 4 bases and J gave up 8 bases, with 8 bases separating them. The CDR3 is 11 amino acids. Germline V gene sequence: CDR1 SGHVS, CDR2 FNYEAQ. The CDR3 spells CASSSGPEAFF. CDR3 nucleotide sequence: TGTGCCAGCAGCTCAGGTCCGGAAGCTTTCTTT.

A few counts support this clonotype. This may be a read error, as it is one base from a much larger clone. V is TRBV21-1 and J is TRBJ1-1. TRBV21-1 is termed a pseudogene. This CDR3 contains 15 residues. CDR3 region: CASSKESTEGTEAFF. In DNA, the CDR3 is TGTGCCAGCAGCAAAGAGTCTACTGAAGGCACTGAAGCTTTCTTT.

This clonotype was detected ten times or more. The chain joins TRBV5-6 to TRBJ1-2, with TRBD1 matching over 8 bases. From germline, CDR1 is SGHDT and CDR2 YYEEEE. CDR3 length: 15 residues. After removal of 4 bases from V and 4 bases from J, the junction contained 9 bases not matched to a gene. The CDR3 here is CASSRQGTRVYGYTF. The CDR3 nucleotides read TGTGCCAGCAGCCGACAGGGGACGAGGGTCTATGGCTACACCTTC.

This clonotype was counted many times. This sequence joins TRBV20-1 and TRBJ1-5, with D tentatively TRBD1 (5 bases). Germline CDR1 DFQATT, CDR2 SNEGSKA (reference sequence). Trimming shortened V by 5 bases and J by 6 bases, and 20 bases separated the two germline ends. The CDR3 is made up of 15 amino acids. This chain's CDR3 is CSASPAGGFGQPQHF. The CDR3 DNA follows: TGCAGTGCTTCCCCAGCCGGGGGGTTTGGTCAGCCCCAGCATTTT.

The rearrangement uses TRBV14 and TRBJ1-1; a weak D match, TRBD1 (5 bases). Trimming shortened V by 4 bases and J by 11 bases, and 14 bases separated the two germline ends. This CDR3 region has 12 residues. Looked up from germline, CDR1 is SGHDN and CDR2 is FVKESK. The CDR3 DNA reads TGTGCCAGCAGCCCCAGCGCAGGGTCCGCTTTCTTT. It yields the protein CASSPSAGSAFF.

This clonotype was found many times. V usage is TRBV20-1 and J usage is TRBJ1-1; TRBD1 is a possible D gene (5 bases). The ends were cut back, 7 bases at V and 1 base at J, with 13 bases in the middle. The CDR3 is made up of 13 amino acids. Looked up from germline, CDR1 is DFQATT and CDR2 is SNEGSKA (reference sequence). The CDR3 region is CSGDRDPNTEAFF. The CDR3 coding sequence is TGCAGTGGAGACCGGGACCCGAACACTGAAGCTTTCTTT.

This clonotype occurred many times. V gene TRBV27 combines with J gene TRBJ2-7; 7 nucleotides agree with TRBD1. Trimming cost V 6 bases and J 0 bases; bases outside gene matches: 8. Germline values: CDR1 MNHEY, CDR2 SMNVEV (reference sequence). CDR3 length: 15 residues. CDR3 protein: CASSQTGTVSYEQYF. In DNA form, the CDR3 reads TGTGCCAGCAGCCAGACCGGGACAGTCTCCTACGAGCAGTACTTC.

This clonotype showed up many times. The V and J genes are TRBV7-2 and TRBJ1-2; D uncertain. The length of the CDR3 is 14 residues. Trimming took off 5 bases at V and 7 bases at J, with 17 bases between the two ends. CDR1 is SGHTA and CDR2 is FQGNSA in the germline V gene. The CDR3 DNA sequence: TGTGCCAGCAGCCTTATTGTCGGATTCGTTGGCTACACCTTC. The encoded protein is CASSLIVGFVGYTF. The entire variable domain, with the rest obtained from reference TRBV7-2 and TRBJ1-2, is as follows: GAGVSQSPSNKVTEKGKDVELRCDPISGHTALYWYRQSLGQGLEFLIYFQGNSAPDKSGLPSDRFSAERTGGSVSTLTIQRTQQEDSAVYLCASSLIVGFVGYTFGSGTRLTVV.

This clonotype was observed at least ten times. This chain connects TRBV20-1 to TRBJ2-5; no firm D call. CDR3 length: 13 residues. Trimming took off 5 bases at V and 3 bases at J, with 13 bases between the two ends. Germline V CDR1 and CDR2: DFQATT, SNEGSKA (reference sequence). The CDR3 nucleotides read TGCAGTGCTGGCGTGCCAGGCAAAGAGACCCAGTACTTC. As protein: CSAGVPGKETQYF.

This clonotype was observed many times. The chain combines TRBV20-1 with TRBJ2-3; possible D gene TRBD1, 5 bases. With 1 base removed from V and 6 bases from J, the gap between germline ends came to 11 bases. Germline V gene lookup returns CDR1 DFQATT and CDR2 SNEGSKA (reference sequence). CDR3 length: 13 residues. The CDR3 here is CSARGGSSDTQYF. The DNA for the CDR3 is TGCAGTGCTAGAGGGGGCAGTTCCGATACGCAGTATTTT.

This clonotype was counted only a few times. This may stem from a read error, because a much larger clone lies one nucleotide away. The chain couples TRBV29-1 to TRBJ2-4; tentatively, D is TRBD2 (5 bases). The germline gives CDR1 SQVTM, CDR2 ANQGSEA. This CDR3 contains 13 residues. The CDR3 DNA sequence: TGCAGCGTTAAAGACCTAGCCAAAAAAATTCAGTACTTC. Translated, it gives CSVKDLAKKIQYF. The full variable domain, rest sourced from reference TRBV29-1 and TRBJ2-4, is SAVISQKPSRDICQRGTSLTIQCQVDSQVTMMFWYRQQPGQSLTLIATANQGSEATYESGFVIDKFPISRPNLTFSTLTVSNMSPEDSSIYLCSVKDLAKKIQYFGAGTRLSVL.

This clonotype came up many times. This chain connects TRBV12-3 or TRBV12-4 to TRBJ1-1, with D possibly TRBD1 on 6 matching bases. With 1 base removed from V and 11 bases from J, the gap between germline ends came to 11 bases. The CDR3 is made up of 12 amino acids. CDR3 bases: TGTGCCAGCAGTTTAGAGCACAGGGATGCTTTCTTT. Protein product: CASSLEHRDAFF.

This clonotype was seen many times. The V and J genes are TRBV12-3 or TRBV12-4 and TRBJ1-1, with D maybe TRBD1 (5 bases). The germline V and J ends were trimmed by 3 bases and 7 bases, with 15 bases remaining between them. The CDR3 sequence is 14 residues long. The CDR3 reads CASSFRMGGDEAFF. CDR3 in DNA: TGTGCCAGCAGTTTCCGGATGGGGGGTGATGAAGCTTTCTTT.

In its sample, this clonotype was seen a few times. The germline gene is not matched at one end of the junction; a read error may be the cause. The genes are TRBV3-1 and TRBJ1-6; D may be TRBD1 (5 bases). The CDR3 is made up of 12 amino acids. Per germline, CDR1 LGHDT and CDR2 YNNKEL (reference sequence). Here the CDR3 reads CASSSRVSTLNF. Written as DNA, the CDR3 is TGTGCCAGCAGCTCCAGGGTCTCAACCCTCAACTTT. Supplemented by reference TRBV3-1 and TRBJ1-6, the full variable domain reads DTAVSQTPKYLVTQMGNDKSIKCEQNLGHDTMYWYKQDSKKFLKIMFSYNNKELIINETVPNRFSPKSPDKAHLNLHINSLELGDSAVYFCASSSRVSTLNFGNGTRLTVT.

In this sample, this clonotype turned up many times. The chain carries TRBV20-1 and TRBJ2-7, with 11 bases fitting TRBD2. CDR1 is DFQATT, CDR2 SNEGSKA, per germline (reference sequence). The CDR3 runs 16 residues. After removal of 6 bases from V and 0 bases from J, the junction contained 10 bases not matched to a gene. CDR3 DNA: TGCAGTGCAAGTAGCGGGGGGGCCTCGAGCTCCTACGAGCAGTACTTC. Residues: CSASSGGASSSYEQYF.

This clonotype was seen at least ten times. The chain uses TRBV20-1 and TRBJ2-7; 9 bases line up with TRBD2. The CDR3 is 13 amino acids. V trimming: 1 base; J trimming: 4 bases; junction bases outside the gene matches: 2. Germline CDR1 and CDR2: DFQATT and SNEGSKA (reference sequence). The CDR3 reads CSARVAGVYEQYF. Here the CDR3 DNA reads TGCAGTGCTAGAGTAGCGGGAGTATACGAGCAGTACTTC.

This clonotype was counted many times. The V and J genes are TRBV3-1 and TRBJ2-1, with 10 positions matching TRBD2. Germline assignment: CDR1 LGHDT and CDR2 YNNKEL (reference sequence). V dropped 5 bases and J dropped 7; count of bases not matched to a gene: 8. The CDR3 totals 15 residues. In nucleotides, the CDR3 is TGTGCCAGCAGCTCCCATAGCGGGAGGAGGAATGAGCAGTTCTTC. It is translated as CASSSHSGRRNEQFF.

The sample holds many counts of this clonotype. CDR3 DNA: TGTGCCAGCAGTCGGGGGACTAGCGGATACAATGAGCAGTTCTTC. Translating it yields CASSRGTSGYNEQFF. The chain uses TRBV6-5 and TRBJ2-1, with TRBD2 matching 11 bases. V lost 5 bases to trimming and J lost 4 bases; unmatched junction nucleotides: 4. The CDR3 consists of 15 residues. The germline V gene encodes CDR1 MNHEY and CDR2 SVGAGI.

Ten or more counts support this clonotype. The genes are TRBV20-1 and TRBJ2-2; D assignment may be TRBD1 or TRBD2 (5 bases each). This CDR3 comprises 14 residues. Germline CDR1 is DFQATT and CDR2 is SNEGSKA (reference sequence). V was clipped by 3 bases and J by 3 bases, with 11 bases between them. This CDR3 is CSASGAPHTGELFF. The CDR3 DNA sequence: TGCAGTGCTAGCGGGGCCCCGCACACCGGGGAGCTGTTTTTT.

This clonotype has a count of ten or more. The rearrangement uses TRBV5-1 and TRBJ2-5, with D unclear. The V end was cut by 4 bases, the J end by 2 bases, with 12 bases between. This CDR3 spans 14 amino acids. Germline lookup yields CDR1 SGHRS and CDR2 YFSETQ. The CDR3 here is CASSEISVQETQYF. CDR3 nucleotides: TGCGCCAGCAGCGAGATCAGCGTTCAAGAGACCCAGTACTTC.

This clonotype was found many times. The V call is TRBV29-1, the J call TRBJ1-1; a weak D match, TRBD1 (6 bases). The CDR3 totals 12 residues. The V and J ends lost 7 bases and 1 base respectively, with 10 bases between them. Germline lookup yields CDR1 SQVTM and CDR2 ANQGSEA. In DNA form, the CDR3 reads TGCAGCGGGCTGACAGGGAACACTGAAGCTTTCTTT. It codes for CSGLTGNTEAFF.